This T cell receptor (beta chain) was obtained from a study of cytomegalovirus exposure and HLA in healthy donors. In regard to this clone: Its antigen is currently unknown.

Nominal health characterized the donors when sampled, though unrecorded immune exposures were likely. The PCR ran on 60 Vbeta and 13 Jbeta primers. Data came from immunoSEQ multiplex PCR; TCRdb stores just in-frame clones and leaves some out. In the table there are 150,000 or so clones, roughly 80% of which are singletons. The CDR3 covers 14 residues. The germline gives CDR1 MNHEY, CDR2 SVGAGI. V was trimmed by 3 bases and J by 2 bases, leaving 11 bases between them. Findings and caveats of the study: Serostatus for CMV was the only available immune exposure information. Despite most TCR sequences being rare, some public TCRs occurred in many donors. One variant, a missense change in DCLRE1C, was linked in a later analysis to TCR beta V- and J-gene trimming.

V and J are TRBV6-5 and TRBJ2-7, with a tentative D call TRBD1 (6 bases). This clonotype was obtained from a middle-aged woman in good health and CMV-seropositive. Material for sequencing was PBMCs. The CDR3 here is CASSYNRVPYEQYF. CDR3 nucleotide sequence: TGTGCCAGCAGTTATAACAGGGTCCCCTACGAGCAGTACTTC.